The rows below give T cell receptor beta chains drawn from one sample of a study of T cell responses to AZD1222 COVID-19 vaccine. Clones were read by immunoSEQ multiplex PCR, and TCRdb kept only the in-frame ones, dropping some. The sample has some 150,000 clones, less than 90% seen once. The input for sequencing was peripheral blood, taken on day 0 of AZD1222 vaccination. The receptors derive from an adult in good health. Both conserved end residues are part of each CDR3. D genes are given only for firm matches. Clone size is given for some rows only: seen once, a few or many times, or a class if the clone is expanded.

>once|TRBV9|TRBJ2-2|NA
TGTGCCAGCAGCGTAGGGACAGACACCGGGGAGCTGTTTTTT
CASSVGTDTGELFF
>once|TRBV6-2/TRBV6-3|TRBJ2-7|TRBD1
TGTGCCAGCAGCGACCTCTTCTCCGACAGGGCGCGTTACGAGCAGTACTTC
CASSDLFSDRARYEQYF
>NA|TRBV21-1|TRBJ1-5|NA
TGTGCCAGCAGCAAAGAGGGAGACAGCAATCAGCCCCAGCATTTT
CASSKEGDSNQPQHF
>once|TRBV6-2/TRBV6-3|TRBJ2-7|NA
TGTGCCAGCAGCGCCTACGGGACAACTTCCTACGAGCAGTACTTC
CASSAYGTTSYEQYF
>NA|TRBV3-1/TRBV3-2|TRBJ2-2|NA
TGTGCCAGCAGTCAAGGGGCGGGGCGGTCGGGGGAGCTGTTTTTT
CASSQGAGRSGELFF
>NA|TRBV2|TRBJ1-2|NA
TGTGCCAGCAGTGGGGATGGCGGCTACACCTTC
CASSGDGGYTF
>NA|TRBV5-3|TRBJ2-7|TRBD1
TGTGCCAGAAGCTTGGGGAGACAGGGGCCCCACGAGCAGTACTTC
CARSLGRQGPHEQYF
>NA|TRBV15|TRBJ1-1|TRBD1
TGTGCCACCAGCAGAGTAGCCAGGGGGACTGAAGCTTTCTTT
CATSRVARGTEAFF
>few|TRBV4-2|TRBJ1-4|NA
TGTGCCAGCAGCCAAGACAGGGGTTATGGGAATGAAAAACTGTTTTTT
CASSQDRGYGNEKLFF
>once|TRBV11-3|TRBJ1-6|TRBD1
TGTGCCAGCAGCCTACGACAGGGGGTCTCCTATAATTCACCCCTCCACTTT
CASSLRQGVSYNSPLHF
>NA|TRBV5-1|TRBJ2-5|TRBD1
TGCGCCAGCAGCCGACAGGGCGCAGAGACCCAGTACTTC
CASSRQGAETQYF
>once|TRBV27|TRBJ1-1|TRBD1
TGTGCCAGCAGCGGCCGGGACAGGGTTTCCTTTACCATGAACACTGAAGCTTTCTTT
CASSGRDRVSFTMNTEAFF
>NA|TRBV5-6|TRBJ2-7|TRBD1
TGTGCCAGCAACGGACAGGGGGCCGCCTACGAGCAGTACTTC
CASNGQGAAYEQYF
>NA|TRBV7-8|TRBJ2-1|NA
TGTGCCAGCAGCCGGGACGTGGAGCAGTTCTTC
CASSRDVEQFF
>once|TRBV13|TRBJ1-2|NA
TGTGCCAGCAGCTTCGGGACGGAGGATTTGTCGGGCTACACCTTC
CASSFGTEDLSGYTF
>once|TRBV6-5|TRBJ2-1|NA
TGTGCCAGTAGACCCACTAGTTTCGGTGAGCAGTTCTTC
CASRPTSFGEQFF
>NA|TRBV14|TRBJ2-3|NA
TGTGCCAGCAGCCATCCAGGCAGCACAGATACGCAGTATTTT
CASSHPGSTDTQYF
>NA|TRBV19|TRBJ1-1|TRBD1
TGTGCCAGTAGTATTCGTTCGGGACAGGGAAGGGCTTTCTTT
CASSIRSGQGRAFF
>NA|TRBV7-9|TRBJ1-1|TRBD1
TGTGCCAGCTCTCGGACAGGGGGAAGGACTGAAGCTTTCTTT
CASSRTGGRTEAFF